This T cell receptor beta chain was retrieved from a study of cytomegalovirus exposure and HLA in healthy donors. Primers for the PCR totalled 60 Vbeta and 13 Jbeta. Assay used: immunoSEQ multiplex PCR; TCRdb lists only in-frame clones, some missing. The sample holds about 160,000 clones; roughly four fifths are singletons and the top ten take less than 2%. The V gene lost 5 bases and the J gene lost 4 bases, with 6 bases spanning the gap. The CDR3 covers 11 residues. Germline CDR1 and CDR2: SGHTS and YDEGEE. Study-level findings and limits: Most observed TCR sequences were rare, whereas some public TCRs were detected in many donors. One cluster of highly shared sequence variants probably arose as a sequencing artifact. The study had only CMV serostatus as immune exposure information.

In the case of this clone: The target antigen is unknown.

Sequencing was done on a sample of PBMCs. This clonotype was obtained from a man aged 35-49 years in good health and CMV-seronegative. The genes are TRBV5-8 and TRBJ1-2, with D possibly being TRBD1 (5 bases). The CDR3, as DNA: TGTGCCAGCAGGGACATCTATGGCTACACCTTC. Translating it yields CASRDIYGYTF.